This entry features one T cell receptor beta chain sequence. This clonotype was counted only a few times. No antigen is known for it. One base away there is no much larger clone; base qualities are not given. TCRdb names Illumina Genome Analyzer IIx as the instrument used. In-frame beta chains were kept once TCRdb had trimmed the public reads at Q25 with fastp and called clones with MiXCR. Every distinct CDR3 protein forms one entry, paired with its most common genes and DNA. The sample profile shows 12,000 to 15,000 distinct CDR3 sequences; approximately 30% of them were found once. The biggest ten clones account for roughly 15% of the sample. This specimen belongs to a study (dated by TCRdb to the early 2010s). The origin of this receptor is a human donor. The material sequenced was blood.

The bases read TGCGCCAGCAGCCCCTCGGCGATAGGGTACTACAATGAGCAGTTCTTC. Translated, this is CASSPSAIGYYNEQFF. Here the chain combines TRBV4-3 and TRBJ2-1, with the D gene uncertain. V is clipped by 4 bases and J by 3 bases, and the sequence between their germline boundaries is 16 bases long. The CDR3 numbers 16 residues from cysteine through phenylalanine. The only DNA kept is the CDR3, 48 bases in frame from the first base. The germline V gene gives CDR1 as LGHNA and CDR2 as YSLEER.